This note documents a single T cell receptor (beta chain) sequence. The antigen remains undetermined. PCR amplification relied on 60 Vbeta primers (plus 13 Jbeta primers). Sequencing used immunoSEQ multiplex PCR; TCRdb keeps in-frame clones, though not all of them. This sample has about 160,000 clones, with just over 70% found just once. The source of the sample is a study of cytomegalovirus exposure and HLA in healthy donors. Study conclusions and caveats: It was assumed in the presence/absence analyses that sequencing depth was roughly uniform across donors. For most TCR beta V segments, an earlier analysis put the productive rate at about 90% or about 30% of the time.

This CDR3 is 15 amino acids long. Germline V gene sequence: CDR1 SGDLS, CDR2 YYNGEE. Trimming stripped 3 bases from V and 0 bases from J, with 9 bases between. The sequence was collected from a man younger than 35 in good health and CMV-seropositive. Sequencing was carried out using PBMCs. The chain carries TRBV9 and TRBJ2-2, with a weak D call TRBD2 (5 bases). CDR3 amino acids: CASSGYGANTGELFF. The DNA for the CDR3 is TGTGCCAGCAGCGGATACGGGGCGAACACCGGGGAGCTGTTTTTT.